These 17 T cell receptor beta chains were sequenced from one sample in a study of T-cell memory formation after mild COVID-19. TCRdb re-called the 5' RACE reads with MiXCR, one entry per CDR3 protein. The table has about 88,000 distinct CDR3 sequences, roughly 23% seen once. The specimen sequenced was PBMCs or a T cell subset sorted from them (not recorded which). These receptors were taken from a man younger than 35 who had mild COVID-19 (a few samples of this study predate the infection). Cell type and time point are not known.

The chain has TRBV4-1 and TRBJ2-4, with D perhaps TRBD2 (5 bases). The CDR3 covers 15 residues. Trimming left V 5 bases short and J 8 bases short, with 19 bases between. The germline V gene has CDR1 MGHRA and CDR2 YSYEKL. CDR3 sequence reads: CASSVGPARVDIQYF. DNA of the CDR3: TGCGCCAGCAGCGTAGGGCCCGCGCGGGTGGACATTCAGTACTTC.

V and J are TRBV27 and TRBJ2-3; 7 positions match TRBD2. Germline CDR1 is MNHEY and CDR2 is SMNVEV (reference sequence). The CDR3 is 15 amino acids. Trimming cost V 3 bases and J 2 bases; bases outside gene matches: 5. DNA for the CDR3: TGTGCCAGCAGTTTGTACCTAGCGGACACAGATACGCAGTATTTT. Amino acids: CASSLYLADTDTQYF.

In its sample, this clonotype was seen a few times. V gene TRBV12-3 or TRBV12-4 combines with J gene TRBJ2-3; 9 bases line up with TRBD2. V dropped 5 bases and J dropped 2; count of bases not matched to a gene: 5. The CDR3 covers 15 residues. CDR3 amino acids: CASSPASGTTDTQYF. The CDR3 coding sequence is TGTGCCAGCAGTCCCGCTAGCGGGACCACAGATACGCAGTATTTT.

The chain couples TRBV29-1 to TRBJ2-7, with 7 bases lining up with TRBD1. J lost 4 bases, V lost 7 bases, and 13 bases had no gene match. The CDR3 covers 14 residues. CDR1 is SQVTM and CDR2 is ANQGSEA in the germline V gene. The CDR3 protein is CSAREDRAPYEQYF. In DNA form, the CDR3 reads TGCAGCGCAAGGGAAGACAGGGCTCCTTACGAGCAGTACTTC.

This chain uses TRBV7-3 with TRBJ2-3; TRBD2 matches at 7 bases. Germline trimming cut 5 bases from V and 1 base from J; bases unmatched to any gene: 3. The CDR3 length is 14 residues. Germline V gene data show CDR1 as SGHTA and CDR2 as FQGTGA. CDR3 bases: TGTGCCAGCAGCCGCAGCGGGGGCACAGATACGCAGTATTTT. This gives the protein CASSRSGGTDTQYF. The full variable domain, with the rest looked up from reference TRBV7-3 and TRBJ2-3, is GAGVSQTPSNKVTEKGKYVELRCDPISGHTALYWYRQSLGQGPEFLIYFQGTGAADDSGLPNDRFFAVRPEGSVSTLKIQRTERGDSAVYLCASSRSGGTDTQYFGPGTRLTVL.

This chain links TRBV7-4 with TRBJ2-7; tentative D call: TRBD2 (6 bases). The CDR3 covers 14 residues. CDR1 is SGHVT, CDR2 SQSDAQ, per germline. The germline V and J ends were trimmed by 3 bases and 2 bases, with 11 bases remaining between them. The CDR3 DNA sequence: TGTGCCAGCAGCTTGAGGGAGGAGACCTACGAGCAGTACGTC. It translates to CASSLREETYEQYV.

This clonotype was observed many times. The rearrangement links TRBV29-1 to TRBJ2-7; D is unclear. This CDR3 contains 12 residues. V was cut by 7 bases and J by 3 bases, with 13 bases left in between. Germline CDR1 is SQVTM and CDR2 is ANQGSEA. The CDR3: CSGVFGVYEQYF. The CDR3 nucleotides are TGCAGCGGGGTTTTCGGAGTCTACGAGCAGTACTTC.

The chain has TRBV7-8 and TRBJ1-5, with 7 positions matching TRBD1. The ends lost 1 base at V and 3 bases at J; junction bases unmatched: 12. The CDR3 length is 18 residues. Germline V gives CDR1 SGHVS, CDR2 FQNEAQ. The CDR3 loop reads CASSLVGQGGGNNQPQHF. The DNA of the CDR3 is TGTGCCAGCAGCTTAGTTGGGCAGGGGGGTGGTAACAATCAGCCCCAGCATTTT.

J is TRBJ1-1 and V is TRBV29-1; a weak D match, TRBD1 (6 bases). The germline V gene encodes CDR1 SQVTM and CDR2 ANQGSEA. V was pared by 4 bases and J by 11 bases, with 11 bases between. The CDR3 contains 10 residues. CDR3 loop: CSVVDSGAFF. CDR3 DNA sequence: TGCAGCGTTGTGGACAGTGGGGCTTTCTTT.

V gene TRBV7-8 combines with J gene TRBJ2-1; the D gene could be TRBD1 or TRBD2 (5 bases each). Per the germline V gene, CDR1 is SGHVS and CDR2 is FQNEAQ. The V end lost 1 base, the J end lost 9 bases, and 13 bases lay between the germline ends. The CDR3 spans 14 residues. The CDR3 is CASSLEGTRAEQFF. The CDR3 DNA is TGTGCCAGCAGCTTAGAGGGGACGAGGGCTGAGCAGTTCTTC.

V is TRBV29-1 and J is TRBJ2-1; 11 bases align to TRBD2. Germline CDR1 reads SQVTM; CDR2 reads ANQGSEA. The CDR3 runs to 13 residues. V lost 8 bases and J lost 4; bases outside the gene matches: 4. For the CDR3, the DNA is TGCAGCCCGCGACTAGCGGGGTACAATGAGCAGTTCTTC. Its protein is CSPRLAGYNEQFF.

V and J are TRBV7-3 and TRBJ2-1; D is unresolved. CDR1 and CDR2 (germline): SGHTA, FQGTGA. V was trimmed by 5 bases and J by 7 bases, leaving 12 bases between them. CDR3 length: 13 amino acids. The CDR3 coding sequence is TGTGCCAGCAGCCCATTAGCTACAAATGAGCAGTTCTTC. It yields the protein CASSPLATNEQFF.

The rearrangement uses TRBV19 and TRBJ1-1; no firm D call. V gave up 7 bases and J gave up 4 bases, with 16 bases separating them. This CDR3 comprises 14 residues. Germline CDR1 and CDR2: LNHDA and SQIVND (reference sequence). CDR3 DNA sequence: TGTGCCAGTACCACATTGGGAGGGCTCACTGAAGCTTTCTTT. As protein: CASTTLGGLTEAFF.

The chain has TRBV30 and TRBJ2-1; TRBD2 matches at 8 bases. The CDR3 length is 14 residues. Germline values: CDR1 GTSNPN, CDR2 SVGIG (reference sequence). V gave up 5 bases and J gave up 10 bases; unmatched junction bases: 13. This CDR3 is CAWFPLVAGREQFF. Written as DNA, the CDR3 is TGTGCCTGGTTCCCCTTGGTAGCGGGGAGGGAGCAGTTCTTC.

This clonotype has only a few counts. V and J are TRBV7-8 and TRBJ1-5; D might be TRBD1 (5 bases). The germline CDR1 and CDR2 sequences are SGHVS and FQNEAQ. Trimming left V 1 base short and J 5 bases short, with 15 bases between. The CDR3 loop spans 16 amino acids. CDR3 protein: CASSLVGQGGHQPQHF. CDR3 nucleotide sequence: TGTGCCAGCAGCTTAGTAGGGCAGGGTGGGCATCAGCCCCAGCATTTT.

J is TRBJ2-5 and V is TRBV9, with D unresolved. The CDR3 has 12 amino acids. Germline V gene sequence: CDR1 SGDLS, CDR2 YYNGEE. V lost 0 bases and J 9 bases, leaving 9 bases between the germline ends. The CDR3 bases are TGTGCCAGCAGCGTAGGAGCCGGGTCCCAGTACTTC. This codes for CASSVGAGSQYF. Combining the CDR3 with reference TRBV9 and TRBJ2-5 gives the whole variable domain DSGVTQTPKHLITATGQRVTLRCSPRSGDLSVYWYQQSLDQGLQFLIQYYNGEERAKGNILERFSAQQFPDLHSELNLSSLELGDSALYFCASSVGAGSQYFGPGTRLLVL.

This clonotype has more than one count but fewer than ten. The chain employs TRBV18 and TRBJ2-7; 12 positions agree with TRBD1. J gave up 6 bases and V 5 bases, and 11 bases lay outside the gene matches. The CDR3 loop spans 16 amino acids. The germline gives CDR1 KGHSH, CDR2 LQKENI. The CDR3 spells CASSTHPGQGASEQYF. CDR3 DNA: TGTGCCAGCTCAACTCACCCGGGACAGGGGGCCAGCGAGCAGTACTTC.